This T cell receptor beta chain was identified during a study of shared clonotypes between healthy human individuals. Of note for this clone: Its matching antigen is unknown.

Investigators spread the genomic DNA of each subset evenly over several immunoSEQ plates. Assay used: immunoSEQ multiplex PCR; TCRdb lists only in-frame clones, some missing. This table has just over 95,000 clones, about 68% appearing once. Study-wide findings and caveats: Generation probabilities were higher for clonotypes shared across all four sorted-subset donors than for unshared ones.

The CDR3 runs 16 residues. Trimming stripped 1 base from V and 3 bases from J, with 16 bases between. The germline V gene encodes CDR1 SEHNR and CDR2 FQNEAQ (reference sequence). What was sequenced was memory CD8+ T cells sorted from blood. The subset denotes: CD45RO+ cells pooled with CCR7-negative TemRA cells. The TCR comes from a young man in good health. The rearrangement joins TRBV7-9 to TRBJ2-7; possibly TRBD2 for D (5 bases). CDR3: CASSLGSIGSVYEQYF. Written as DNA, the CDR3 is TGTGCCAGCAGCTTAGGATCTATTGGGAGCGTCTACGAGCAGTACTTC.